This T cell receptor beta chain was captured in a study of early T cells in non-severe SARS-CoV-2 infection. Across the study: Sequenced bulk RNA came from whole blood that was unsorted, and chains were unpaired. Study-level points and caveats: Anti-spike CD8 responses were favored by VDJdb matching, which missed private and CD4 specificities.

Attachment of unique molecular identifiers to individual cDNA molecules was performed. One entry per CDR3 protein, called by TCRdb with MiXCR from the 5' RACE reads. The sample includes approximately 75,000 distinct CDR3 sequences, about 14% of them seen just once. This clonotype was found once. What it recognizes is unknown. Germline lookup yields CDR1 MNHEY and CDR2 SVGAGI. V lost 6 bases and J 5 bases, leaving 19 bases between the germline ends. The CDR3 is 15 amino acids. The V call is TRBV6-5, the J call TRBJ1-1, with D unresolved. This sequence was found in an adult who was a healthcare worker with PCR-confirmed SARS-CoV-2 infection or an uninfected control (not recorded which). The sample here was whole blood, taken at baseline. Written as DNA, the CDR3 is TGTGCCAGCAGCCGCGATGTGTTGGGGTGGACTGAAGCTTTCTTT. Translation: CASSRDVLGWTEAFF.